This entry is about one T cell receptor beta chain. Its target is unknown. The V and J ends lost 8 bases and 11 bases, in that order; junction bases with no gene match: 8. Germline V gene lookup returns CDR1 MNHNS and CDR2 SASEGT. This CDR3 is 11 amino acids long. The authors ran a second PCR of about 7 to 11 cycles using a sample-barcoded 5' primer and a J-beta primer mix. A single record per CDR3 protein comes from TCRdb applying MiXCR to the 5' RACE reads. The sample has 800,000 to 950,000 distinct CDR3 sequences; roughly 50% are singletons. Samples each yielded at least 6 micrograms of total RNA. These data come from a study of blood T cells in healthy people across ages. General study findings and limits: The diversity estimates, figures obtained from one million T cells, were considered underestimates.

The source material was blood. This chain uses TRBV6-1 with TRBJ2-5; 7 bases fit TRBD1. The clonotype was recovered from a man aged 25-45 years in good health. In nucleotides, the CDR3 is TGTGCCAGCCCGGACAGGAATGAGCAGTACTTC. This codes for CASPDRNEQYF.